These 30 T cell receptor beta chains were all obtained from the same sample, sequenced in a study of Graves' ophthalmopathy and Graves' hyperthyroidism. RNA transcripts were the template, and TCR beta CDR3 regions were amplified from them. RT-PCR was first run with HTBI primers, then multiplex PCR in a second round. In TCRdb, the multiplex PCR reads were re-called with MiXCR into one record per CDR3 protein. Seen here are 740,000 or so distinct CDR3 sequences, approximately 40% observed once, and the top ten hold approximately 43%. Specimen: peripheral blood. Receptors originate from an adult man with Graves' ophthalmopathy.

The rearrangement joins TRBV7-9 to TRBJ2-2; D remains ambiguous. Between the trimmed V and J ends, which lost 2 bases and 4 bases, there was a span of 8 bases. Germline lookup yields CDR1 SEHNR and CDR2 FQNEAQ (reference sequence). The CDR3 sequence is 14 residues long. This CDR3 reads CASSLSARTGELFF. Here the CDR3 DNA reads TGTGCCAGCAGCTTATCAGCTCGCACCGGGGAGCTGTTTTTT. The full variable domain, completed using reference TRBV7-9 and TRBJ2-2, is DTGVSQNPRHKITKRGQNVTFRCDPISEHNRLYWYRQTLGQGPEFLTYFQNEAQLEKSRLLSDRFSAERPKGSFSTLEIQRTEQGDSAMYLCASSLSARTGELFFGEGSRLTVL.

This chain joins TRBV25-1 and TRBJ2-7; either TRBD1 or TRBD2 may supply D (5 bases each). Trimming took off 6 bases at V and 5 bases at J, with 17 bases between the two ends. This CDR3 region has 14 residues. From germline, CDR1 is MGHDK and CDR2 SYGVNS. As DNA, the CDR3 is TGTGCCAGCAGCTTGACCTTCGGGACCCACGAGCAGTACTTC. Amino acid sequence: CASSLTFGTHEQYF.

This clonotype was observed a few times. The rearrangement joins TRBV9 to TRBJ1-3; perhaps TRBD1 as D (6 bases). This CDR3 comprises 19 residues. The germline V and J ends were trimmed by 4 bases and 0 bases, with 23 bases remaining between them. Germline loops: CDR1 SGDLS, CDR2 YYNGEE. CDR3 loop: CASSPEGGGHLGSGNTIYF. In DNA form, the CDR3 reads TGTGCCAGCAGCCCCGAAGGCGGGGGGCACCTCGGCTCTGGAAACACCATATATTTT.

This clonotype has only a few counts. The V gene is TRBV7-9, the J gene TRBJ2-5; the match to TRBD2 covers 8 bases. Germline V CDR1 and CDR2: SEHNR, FQNEAQ (reference sequence). The V gene end was trimmed by 1 base and the J gene end by 2 bases; junction bases not matched to a gene: 9. The length of the CDR3 is 17 residues. The CDR3 spells CASSLGGGQKRQETQYF. In nucleotides, the CDR3 is TGTGCCAGCAGCTTAGGCGGGGGGCAAAAACGACAAGAGACCCAGTACTTC.

The chain uses TRBV19 and TRBJ1-1, with TRBD1 identical over 7 bases. V was pared by 8 bases and J by 4 bases, with 7 bases of the junction left unmatched. This CDR3 is 13 amino acids long. The germline gives CDR1 LNHDA, CDR2 SQIVND (reference sequence). The CDR3 bases are TGTGCCAGTGCCCAGACAGGGCCCACTGAAGCTTTCTTT. It is translated as CASAQTGPTEAFF.

V gene TRBV20-1 combines with J gene TRBJ1-4, with D possibly matching TRBD1 (5 bases). V lost 0 bases and J lost 6, with 14 bases in between. The CDR3 extends over 15 amino acids. Germline V gives CDR1 DFQATT, CDR2 SNEGSKA (reference sequence). The CDR3 DNA is TGCAGTGCTAGAGAGGGAGCCAGGGCGGATGAAAAACTGTTTTTT. Protein: CSAREGARADEKLFF.

This clonotype showed up many times. CDR3 sequence reads: CSARDWGLRTQYF. The CDR3 region has the DNA TGCAGTGCTAGAGATTGGGGGCTTCGGACCCAGTACTTC. The chain carries TRBV20-1 and TRBJ2-5; D might be TRBD1 (6 bases). This CDR3 is built from 13 residues. Germline V CDR1 and CDR2: DFQATT, SNEGSKA (reference sequence). V lost 0 bases to trimming and J lost 7 bases, with 12 bases between them.

This clonotype came up many times. J is TRBJ2-7 and V is TRBV2; 10 bases map to TRBD1. The germline CDR1 and CDR2 sequences are SNHLY and FYNNEI. This CDR3 has 15 amino acids. Losses at the gene ends were 4 bases for V and 3 bases for J; bases not matched to a gene: 6. The CDR3 spells CASSAKDRGIYEQYF. The CDR3 nucleotides read TGTGCCAGCAGTGCAAAGGACAGGGGGATCTACGAGCAGTACTTC.

The chain couples TRBV25-1 to TRBJ1-1, with 7 bases aligning to TRBD1. The germline V gene encodes CDR1 MGHDK and CDR2 SYGVNS. The CDR3 totals 15 residues. With 5 bases clipped from V and 5 bases from J, the junction kept 11 bases outside the gene matches. The CDR3 nucleotides read TGTGCCAGCAGTTTGAGCGACAGGGTCGCGACTGAAGCTTTCTTT. It specifies CASSLSDRVATEAFF.

There are a few counts of this clonotype. The chain is built from TRBV19 and TRBJ2-7, with no clear D. CDR1 and CDR2 from the germline V gene are LNHDA and SQIVND (reference sequence). CDR3 length equals 9 residues. V was shortened by 7 bases and J by 5 bases, with 3 bases between the two germline ends. CDR3 region: CASTDEQYF. CDR3 sequence (DNA): TGTGCCAGTACCGACGAGCAGTACTTC.

This chain links TRBV24-1 with TRBJ2-5, with 10 nucleotides matching TRBD1. Per the germline V gene, CDR1 is KGHDR and CDR2 is SFDVKD. The CDR3 loop spans 13 amino acids. The V gene end was trimmed by 6 bases and the J gene end by 7 bases; junction bases not matched to a gene: 4. Here the CDR3 DNA reads TGTGCCACCAGTCCCCGGACAGGGGGGACCCAGTACTTC. It specifies CATSPRTGGTQYF.

This clonotype has ten or more counts. The chain carries TRBV29-1 and TRBJ1-1; TRBD1 is a possible D gene (6 bases). The V gene's germline CDR1 is SQVTM and CDR2 ANQGSEA. The CDR3 has 12 residues. V was trimmed by 5 bases and J by 1 base, leaving 8 bases between them. The CDR3 spells CSVKTGNTEAFF. CDR3 in DNA: TGCAGCGTTAAGACAGGGAACACTGAAGCTTTCTTT.

This chain joins TRBV6-1 and TRBJ1-1; D not resolved. Germline CDR1 reads MNHNS; CDR2 reads SASEGT. Trimming took 6 bases from V and 0 from J, leaving 11 bases between them. This CDR3 is built from 14 residues. DNA of the CDR3: TGTGCCAGCAGGCCACTTTTTGTGAACACTGAAGCTTTCTTT. Amino acids: CASRPLFVNTEAFF.

This clonotype has a count of ten or more. The chain carries TRBV7-9 and TRBJ2-2; D gene uncertain. CDR3 length equals 12 residues. V was shortened by 5 bases and J by 2 bases, with 3 bases between the two germline ends. CDR1 is SEHNR, CDR2 FQNEAQ, per germline (reference sequence). CDR3 nucleotides: TGTGCCAGCAGCCATAACACCGGGGAGCTGTTTTTT. It encodes CASSHNTGELFF.

In DNA, the CDR3 is TGCGCCAGCAGCCAGCAGGGAGGGGCCCAGTCGACCCAGTACTTC. It specifies CASSQQGGAQSTQYF. The V and J genes are TRBV4-1 and TRBJ2-5, with 7 bases identical to TRBD2. The V segment lost 3 bases and the J segment 7 bases; nucleotides outside the gene matches: 11. The CDR3 has 15 amino acids. Germline V gene data show CDR1 as MGHRA and CDR2 as YSYEKL.

This clonotype was seen many times. The chain couples TRBV29-1 to TRBJ2-7; TRBD2 is a possible D gene (6 bases). The germline V and J ends were trimmed by 7 bases and 0 bases, with 19 bases remaining between them. Per germline, CDR1 SQVTM and CDR2 ANQGSEA. The length of the CDR3 is 15 residues. The CDR3 bases are TGCAGCGCCCTAGCCGGGACTCAGGGCTCCTACGAGCAGTACTTC. It specifies CSALAGTQGSYEQYF.

Many counts were recorded for this clonotype. A read error may produce the germline difference seen at one junction end. This sequence joins TRBV7-9 and TRBJ2-7; tentative D call: TRBD1 (6 bases). Germline V gene lookup returns CDR1 SEHNR and CDR2 FQNEAQ (reference sequence). The CDR3 is made up of 13 amino acids. This CDR3 reads CASSRGQNYEQYF. The DNA for the CDR3 is TGTGCTAGCAGCCGTGGACAGAACTACGAGCAGTACTTC.

The rearrangement joins TRBV11-2 to TRBJ2-5; TRBD2 agrees at 12 bases. J was trimmed by 4 bases and V by 5 bases; bases with no gene match: 8. This CDR3 comprises 16 residues. CDR1 SGHAT and CDR2 FQNNGV come from the germline V gene. This CDR3 is CASSIPSGGALETQYF. CDR3 DNA sequence: TGTGCCAGCAGCATCCCTAGCGGGGGGGCGTTAGAGACCCAGTACTTC.

This clonotype was seen only a few times. This chain uses TRBV19 with TRBJ1-5, with 10 bases matching TRBD1. Per germline, CDR1 LNHDA and CDR2 SQIVND (reference sequence). This CDR3 is 18 amino acids long. With 7 bases clipped from V and 1 base from J, the junction kept 13 bases outside the gene matches. CDR3: CASTGDRGRSQSNQPQHF. The CDR3 region has the DNA TGTGCCAGTACCGGGGACAGGGGTCGGTCACAGAGCAATCAGCCCCAGCATTTT.

This clonotype was seen a handful of times. The chain links TRBV20-1 to TRBJ2-5; TRBD2 is a possible D gene (5 bases). Deletions cut 3 bases from V and 5 bases from J, with 19 bases between. Germline CDR1 reads DFQATT; CDR2 reads SNEGSKA (reference sequence). CDR3 size: 15 residues. CDR3 DNA sequence: TGCAGTGCTAGTCTGCTGGGGAGTAGCTGGGAGACCCAGTACTTC. Translation: CSASLLGSSWETQYF.

In this sample, this clonotype turned up a few times. This chain connects TRBV6-5 to TRBJ1-3, with D possibly TRBD1 on 6 matching bases. The ends were cut back, 5 bases at V and 0 bases at J, with 11 bases in the middle. This CDR3 has 15 residues. Germline loops: CDR1 MNHEY, CDR2 SVGAGI. The DNA for the CDR3 is TGTGCCAGCAGTCCCTGGGACAACTCTGGAAACACCATATATTTT. This encodes CASSPWDNSGNTIYF.

In the case of this clonotype: Given a much more abundant clone one base away, this may be a read error. V and J are TRBV9 and TRBJ1-2; the D gene is possibly TRBD1 (6 bases). Germline values: CDR1 SGDLS, CDR2 YYNGEE. The CDR3 is 13 residues long. CDR3 sequence (DNA): TGTGGCAGCAGCGTAGACTACAGGGATGGCTACACCTTC. This sequence encodes CGSSVDYRDGYTF.

The chain uses TRBV5-1 and TRBJ1-4, with 8 nucleotides matching TRBD1. The trim removed 4 bases at V and 6 bases at J, leaving 8 bases unmatched. The CDR3 is 15 residues long. The V gene's germline CDR1 is SGHRS and CDR2 YFSETQ. The CDR3 here is CASSDQGALDEKLFF. The CDR3 DNA follows: TGCGCCAGCAGCGATCAGGGGGCTCTGGATGAAAAACTGTTTTTT.

This clonotype was counted a few times. The V gene is TRBV20-1, the J gene TRBJ2-7; D might be TRBD1 or TRBD2, each matching 5 bases. The CDR3 covers 17 residues. With 0 bases removed from V and 3 bases from J, the gap between germline ends came to 21 bases. Germline V gene data show CDR1 as DFQATT and CDR2 as SNEGSKA (reference sequence). CDR3 sequence: CSARDRLRGPGIYEQYF. The DNA of the CDR3 is TGCAGTGCTAGAGATCGGTTGCGCGGGCCAGGGATCTACGAGCAGTACTTC.

The V gene is TRBV2, the J gene TRBJ1-2; TRBD1 aligns across 7 bases. V dropped 10 bases and J dropped 10; count of bases not matched to a gene: 24. The germline CDR1 and CDR2 sequences are SNHLY and FYNNEI. This CDR3 comprises 16 residues. This chain's CDR3 is CATVIGLGTEIVDYTF. CDR3 DNA sequence: TGTGCCACCGTCATCGGGCTTGGGACAGAAATAGTCGACTACACCTTC.

The chain recombines TRBV9 with TRBJ1-6; D unresolved. Trimming removed 0 bases at V and 7 bases at J, with 8 bases between. In germline, CDR1 is SGDLS, CDR2 YYNGEE. The CDR3 runs to 14 residues. The CDR3 loop reads CASSVGRGNSPLHF. Here the CDR3 DNA reads TGTGCCAGCAGCGTAGGTCGGGGAAATTCACCCCTCCACTTT.

This clonotype was seen at least ten times. The chain carries TRBV2 and TRBJ1-5; D is unclear. Per the germline V gene, CDR1 is SNHLY and CDR2 is FYNNEI. The V gene lost 7 bases and the J gene lost 2 bases, with 12 bases spanning the gap. This CDR3 has 14 amino acids. The CDR3 sequence is CASKAGVGNQPQHF. The CDR3 DNA is TGTGCCAGCAAGGCTGGGGTGGGCAATCAGCCCCAGCATTTT.

A word on this clonotype: It may be a read error: a sequence one base away is much more abundant. This sequence joins TRBV2 and TRBJ1-5; D call uncertain. Germline-derived CDR1 and CDR2 are SNHLY and FYNNEI. This CDR3 comprises 15 residues. DNA of the CDR3: TGTGCCAGCACTGAAAGGGAAAATAGCAGTCAGCCCCAGCATTTT. Residues: CASTERENSSQPQHF.

This clonotype was seen ten or more times. This chain uses TRBV7-9 with TRBJ1-2; D might be TRBD1 (5 bases). With 11 bases removed from V and 0 bases from J, the gap between germline ends came to 16 bases. The CDR3 is 14 amino acids. Germline V gene lookup returns CDR1 SEHNR and CDR2 FQNEAQ (reference sequence). CDR3 protein: CASSQGETNYGYTF. CDR3 in DNA: TGTGCCTCCTCGCAAGGGGAAACTAACTATGGCTACACCTTC.

The chain links TRBV19 to TRBJ1-5; 10 bases match TRBD1. There are 15 residues in the CDR3. The germline V gene encodes CDR1 LNHDA and CDR2 SQIVND (reference sequence). Unmatched junction bases numbered 8, after V lost 11 bases and J lost 1 base. The DNA of the CDR3 is TGTGCCTGGAAGGGACAGGGGATGAGCAATCAGCCCCAGCATTTT. Translating it yields CAWKGQGMSNQPQHF.